This T cell receptor (beta chain) derives from a study of identical twins. Study-wide findings and caveats: Compared with unrelated sharing, twin-shared out-of-frame alpha sequences had more low-probability sequences. Fewer insertions were carried by abundant cord blood beta clonotypes, but none was seen in memory repertoires. Part of the zero-insertion signal could reflect confounding by invariant MAIT and iNKT cells. Compared with models, monozygotic twins showed more out-of-frame TCR alpha sharing.

Of note for this clonotype: Its antigen is undetermined.

The CDR3 is 15 residues long. Germline V gene data show CDR1 as SGHRS and CDR2 as YFSETQ. V shed 2 bases and J 5 bases; nucleotides not matched to a gene: 8. Each CDR3 protein gets one entry after TCRdb re-called the 5' RACE reads with MiXCR. The sample lists 450,000 or so distinct CDR3 sequences; 14% were seen once. These data are also associated with another study on yellow fever vaccine responses in identical twins.

This receptor was obtained from a woman younger than 30 in good health. Source material: CD4+ T cells sorted from blood. V and J are TRBV5-1 and TRBJ2-5; 8 positions match TRBD2. CDR3 bases: TGCGCCAGCAGCTTAGGAGCGGGAGAGTATGAGACCCAGTACTTC. Its translation: CASSLGAGEYETQYF.